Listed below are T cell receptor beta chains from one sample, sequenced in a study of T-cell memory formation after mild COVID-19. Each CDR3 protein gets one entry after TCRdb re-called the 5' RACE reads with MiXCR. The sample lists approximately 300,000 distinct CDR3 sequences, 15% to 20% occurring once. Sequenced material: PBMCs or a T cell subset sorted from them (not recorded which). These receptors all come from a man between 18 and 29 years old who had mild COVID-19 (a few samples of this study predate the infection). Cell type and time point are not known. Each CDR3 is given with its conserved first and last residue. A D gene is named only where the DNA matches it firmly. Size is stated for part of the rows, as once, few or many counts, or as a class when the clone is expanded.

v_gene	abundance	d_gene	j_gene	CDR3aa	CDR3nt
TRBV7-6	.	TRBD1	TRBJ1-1	CASSKGQTANTEAFF	TGTGCCAGCAGCAAGGGACAGACAGCGAACACTGAAGCTTTCTTT
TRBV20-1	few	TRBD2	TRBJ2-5	CSAPHLTSGIGETQYF	TGCAGTGCTCCCCACCTAACTAGCGGGATTGGGGAGACCCAGTACTTC
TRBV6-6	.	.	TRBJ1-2	CASSYLSSFYGYTF	TGTGCCAGCAGTTATTTGAGTAGCTTCTATGGCTACACCTTC
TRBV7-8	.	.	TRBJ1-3	CASSRLGNYGNTIYF	TGTGCCAGCAGCCGACTCGGCAATTATGGAAACACCATATATTTT
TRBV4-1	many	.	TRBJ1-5	CASSQDTGSNQPQHF	TGCGCCAGCAGCCAAGATACAGGGAGCAATCAGCCCCAGCATTTT
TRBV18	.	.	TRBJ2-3	CASSPASTDTQYF	TGTGCCAGCTCACCTGCTAGCACAGATACGCAGTATTTT
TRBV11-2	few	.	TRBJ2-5	CASSHERQFQETQYF	TGTGCCAGCAGCCACGAGAGACAGTTCCAAGAGACCCAGTACTTC
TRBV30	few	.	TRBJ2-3	CAWSVLTDTQYF	TGTGCCTGGAGTGTATTGACAGATACGCAGTATTTT
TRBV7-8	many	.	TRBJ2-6	CASSLDAAGANVLTF	TGTGCCAGCAGCTTAGACGCAGCTGGGGCCAACGTCCTGACTTTC
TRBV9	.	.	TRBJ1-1	CASSVGGSTEAFF	TGTGCCAGCAGCGTAGGAGGTTCCACTGAAGCTTTCTTT
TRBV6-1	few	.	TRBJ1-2	CASSQEQGSNYGYTF	TGTGCCAGCAGTCAAGAACAGGGATCCAACTATGGCTACACCTTC
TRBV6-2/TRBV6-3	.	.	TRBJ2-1	CASSYGAVPGENEQFF	TGTGCCAGCAGTTACGGAGCGGTGCCGGGGGAGAATGAGCAGTTCTTC
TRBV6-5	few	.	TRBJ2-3	CASSALGPTAVRADTQYF	TGTGCCAGCAGTGCCCTCGGCCCGACAGCGGTAAGGGCAGATACGCAGTATTTT
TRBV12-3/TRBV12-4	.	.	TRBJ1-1	CASRSRTNWNTEAFF	TGTGCCAGCAGATCCCGGACAAATTGGAACACTGAAGCTTTCTTT
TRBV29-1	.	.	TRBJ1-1	CSVEVGNTEAFF	TGCAGCGTTGAAGTCGGTAACACTGAAGCTTTCTTT
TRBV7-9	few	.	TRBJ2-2	CASSWSGGLGNTGELFF	TGTGCCAGCAGCTGGAGTGGAGGTCTTGGGAACACCGGGGAGCTGTTTTTT
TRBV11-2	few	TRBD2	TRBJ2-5	CASSSRRGGTYQETQYF	TGTGCCAGCAGCTCCCGGCGGGGGGGGACCTACCAAGAGACCCAGTACTTC
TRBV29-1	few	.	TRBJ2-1	CSVMTRTGNEQFF	TGCAGCGTTATGACCAGGACGGGCAATGAGCAGTTCTTC
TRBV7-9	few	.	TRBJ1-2	CASSPGPRYGYTF	TGTGCCAGCAGCCCCGGACCGCGGTATGGCTACACCTTC
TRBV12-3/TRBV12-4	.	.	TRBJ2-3	CASTKWGANTDTQYF	TGTGCCAGCACCAAGTGGGGGGCCAACACAGATACGCAGTATTTT
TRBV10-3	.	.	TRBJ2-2	CATGAPGPGELFF	TGTGCCACCGGCGCCCCAGGGCCCGGGGAGCTGTTTTTT
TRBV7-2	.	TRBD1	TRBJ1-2	CASSHPTGSDYGYTF	TGTGCCAGCAGCCATCCGACAGGGAGCGACTATGGCTACACCTTC
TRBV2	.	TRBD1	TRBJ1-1	CASSEQGAGTEAFF	TGTGCCAGCAGTGAACAGGGGGCAGGCACTGAAGCTTTCTTT
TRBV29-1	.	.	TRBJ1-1	CSVGNTEAFF	TGCAGCGTTGGGAACACTGAAGCTTTCTTT
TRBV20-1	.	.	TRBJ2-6	CSAWTHSGANVLTF	TGCAGTGCGTGGACGCACTCTGGGGCCAACGTCCTGACTTTC
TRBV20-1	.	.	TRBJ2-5	CSAPIPGVETQYF	TGCAGTGCTCCTATCCCCGGGGTAGAGACCCAGTACTTC
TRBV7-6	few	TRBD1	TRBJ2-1	CASSFWDRDHEQFF	TGTGCCAGCAGCTTTTGGGACAGGGACCATGAGCAGTTCTTC
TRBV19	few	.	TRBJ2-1	CASSPYGRGSSYNEQFF	TGTGCCAGTAGTCCCTACGGTAGGGGAAGCTCCTACAATGAGCAGTTCTTC
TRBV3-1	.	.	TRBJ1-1	CASSQEGRVTEAFF	TGTGCCAGCAGCCAAGAAGGGCGGGTCACTGAAGCTTTCTTT
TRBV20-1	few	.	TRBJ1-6	CSASWDTTRNSPLHF	TGCAGTGCTAGTTGGGACACAACCCGGAATTCACCCCTCCACTTT
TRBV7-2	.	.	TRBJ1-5	CASSLNRDGQPQHF	TGTGCCAGCAGCTTAAACAGGGACGGCCAGCCCCAGCATTTT
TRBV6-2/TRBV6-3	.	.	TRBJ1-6	CASRPGRENSPLHF	TGTGCCAGCAGACCGGGACGGGAAAATTCACCCCTCCACTTT
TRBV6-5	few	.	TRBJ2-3	CASSYGAGTDTQYF	TGTGCCAGCAGTTACGGGGCTGGCACAGATACGCAGTATTTT
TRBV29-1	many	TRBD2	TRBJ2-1	CSVVNRAGVLNEQFF	TGCAGCGTTGTAAATCGGGCGGGGGTCTTAAATGAGCAGTTCTTC
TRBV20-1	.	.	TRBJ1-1	CSARAPDIRSTEAFF	TGCAGTGCTAGAGCCCCCGATATTAGGAGCACTGAAGCTTTCTTT
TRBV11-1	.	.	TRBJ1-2	CASTLGDGYTF	TGTGCCAGCACCTTAGGGGATGGCTACACCTTC
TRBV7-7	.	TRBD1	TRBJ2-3	CASSPGQGSGADTQYF	TGTGCTAGCAGCCCTGGACAGGGTTCGGGCGCAGATACGCAGTATTTT
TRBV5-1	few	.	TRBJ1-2	CASSFVGTAFYGYTF	TGCGCCAGCAGCTTCGTGGGGACGGCTTTCTATGGCTACACCTTC
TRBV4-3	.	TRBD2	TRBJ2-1	CASSQDAPSGEPPRRSYNEQFF	TGCGCCAGCAGCCAAGATGCTCCTAGCGGGGAGCCGCCGAGACGCTCCTACAATGAGCAGTTCTTC
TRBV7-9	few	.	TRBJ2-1	CATFQEQFF	TGTGCCACCTTTCAGGAGCAGTTCTTC
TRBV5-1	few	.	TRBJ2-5	CASSRDRETQYF	TGCGCCAGCAGCCGGGACCGGGAGACCCAGTACTTC
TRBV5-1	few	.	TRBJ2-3	CASSLGESTDTQYF	TGCGCCAGCAGCTTAGGCGAGAGCACAGATACGCAGTATTTT
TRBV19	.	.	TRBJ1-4	CASSPGSGWEEKLFF	TGTGCCAGTAGTCCCGGGAGCGGCTGGGAGGAAAAACTGTTTTTT
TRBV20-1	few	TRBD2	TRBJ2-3	CSAGGLAGTRTDTQYF	TGCAGTGCTGGGGGACTAGCGGGGACTCGCACAGATACGCAGTATTTT
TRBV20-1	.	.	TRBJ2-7	CSAMQGLSYEQYF	TGCAGTGCTATGCAGGGACTTTCCTACGAGCAGTACTTC
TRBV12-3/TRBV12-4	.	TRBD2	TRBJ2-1	CASRTGLAGSYNEQFF	TGTGCCAGCAGAACGGGACTAGCGGGTTCATACAATGAGCAGTTCTTC
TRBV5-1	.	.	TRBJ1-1	CASSSPVGARMNTEAFF	TGCGCCAGCAGCTCTCCGGTGGGGGCGCGGATGAACACTGAAGCTTTCTTT
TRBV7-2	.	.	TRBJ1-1	CASSSAEGVDSFF	TGTGCCAGCAGCTCAGCCGAGGGTGTGGACTCTTTCTTT
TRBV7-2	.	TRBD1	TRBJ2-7	CASSSGQGTEQYF	TGTGCCAGCAGCTCTGGACAGGGTACCGAGCAGTACTTC
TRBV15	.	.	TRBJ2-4	CATSRDPQGGKNIQYF	TGTGCCACCAGCAGAGATCCTCAGGGCGGCAAAAACATTCAGTACTTC